One and the same sample provided the 10 T cell receptor beta chains below, sequenced in a study of control samples from healthy donors and cancer patients. TCRdb's table, derived via immunoSEQ multiplex PCR, lists solely in-frame clones and lacks some. The sample lists 100,000 to 150,000 clones; 80% to 90% were seen once. The sequencing input was blood. The receptors derive from a man aged 30 to 39 in good health.

V gene TRBV1 combines with J gene TRBJ1-1; the DNA was not compared with TRBD1, the D call given in the table. TRBV1 is recorded as a pseudogene. The CDR3 totals 17 residues. The CDR3 spells CTSSLIPGTVKGAEAFF. The CDR3 DNA is TGCACCAGCAGTCTAATTCCGGGGACAGTGAAAGGGGCTGAAGCTTTCTTT.

CDR3: CASSLEAVGSGNTIYF. For the CDR3, the DNA is TGTGCCAGCAGCTTAGAAGCTGTAGGCTCTGGAAACACCATATATTTT. The rearrangement links TRBV11-2 to TRBJ1-3; unclear D gene. Germline CDR1 is SGHAT and CDR2 is FQNNGV. CDR3 length: 16 residues. The V gene lost 0 bases and the J gene lost 0 bases, with 9 bases spanning the gap.

The chain is built from TRBV5-5 and TRBJ2-3; TRBD2 aligns across 12 bases. In germline, CDR1 is SGHKS, CDR2 YYEKEE (reference sequence). V lost 4 bases, J lost 4 bases, and 7 bases stayed unmatched. The CDR3 totals 16 residues. CDR3 region: CASSTPSGGGADTQYF. The CDR3 DNA follows: TGTGCCAGCAGCACCCCTAGCGGGGGGGGTGCAGATACGCAGTATTTT. Together with reference TRBV5-5 and TRBJ2-3, the CDR3 gives the full variable domain: DAGVTQSPTHLIKTRGQQVTLRCSPISGHKSVSWYQQVLGQGPQFIFQYYEKEERGRGNFPDRFSARQFPNYSSELNVNALLLGDSALYLCASSTPSGGGADTQYFGPGTRLTVL.

The rearrangement links TRBV6-5 to TRBJ1-2; D unresolved. Germline V gene data show CDR1 as MNHEY and CDR2 as SVGAGI. The CDR3 sequence is 13 residues long. Trimming left V 7 bases short and J 2 bases short, with 11 bases between. CDR3 loop: CASMAGGNYGYTF. The CDR3 bases are TGTGCCAGCATGGCCGGTGGGAACTATGGCTACACCTTC.

This clone was counted at least ten times. This chain links TRBV5-1 with TRBJ1-5; 9 nucleotides agree with TRBD1. The CDR3 is 15 residues long. Germline lookup yields CDR1 SGHRS and CDR2 YFSETQ. V shed 4 bases, J shed 5 bases, and the junction held 7 bases outside the gene matches. The CDR3: CASSPGQGGHQPQHF. In nucleotides, the CDR3 is TGCGCCAGCAGCCCGGGACAGGGTGGTCATCAGCCCCAGCATTTT. The full variable domain, with the rest looked up from reference TRBV5-1 and TRBJ1-5, is KAGVTQTPRYLIKTRGQQVTLSCSPISGHRSVSWYQQTPGQGLQFLFEYFSETQRNKGNFPGRFSGRQFSNSRSEMNVSTLELGDSALYLCASSPGQGGHQPQHFGDGTRLSIL.

This chain links TRBV2 with TRBJ1-1; TRBD1 might be the D (5 bases). This CDR3 contains 15 residues. V lost 7 bases, J lost 2 bases, and 17 bases lay in between. CDR1 and CDR2 (germline): SNHLY, FYNNEI. CDR3 sequence: CASTQPTGSNTEAFF. In DNA form, the CDR3 reads TGTGCCAGCACTCAACCAACAGGATCTAACACTGAAGCTTTCTTT.

About this clone: Germline is not matched at one junction end, which may reflect a read error. The genes are TRBV2 and TRBJ1-4; no firm D call. The V gene's germline CDR1 is SNHLY and CDR2 FYNNEI. This CDR3 region has 15 residues. The DNA for the CDR3 is TGTGCCAGCAGGGAAGGGTGGGCAACTAATGAAAAACTGTTTTTT. This codes for CASREGWATNEKLFF.

The chain has TRBV2 and TRBJ1-2; TRBD1 is a possible D gene (5 bases). This CDR3 has 12 residues. Germline CDR1 reads SNHLY; CDR2 reads FYNNEI. Trimming took off 8 bases at V and 4 bases at J, with 11 bases between the two ends. CDR3 DNA: TGTGCCAGCTCGGACACCCCCTATGGCTACACCTTC. This gives the protein CASSDTPYGYTF.

V gene TRBV9 combines with J gene TRBJ1-6; 9 nucleotides match TRBD1. Germline V gives CDR1 SGDLS, CDR2 YYNGEE. CDR3 length: 16 amino acids. J lost 4 bases, V lost 3 bases, and 5 bases had no gene match. In DNA, the CDR3 is TGTGCCAGCAGCGGGCCCGGGACAGGGTATAATTCACCCCTCCACTTT. It specifies CASSGPGTGYNSPLHF.

The V and J genes are TRBV7-2 and TRBJ1-2, with TRBD1 identical over 10 bases. The V segment lost 0 bases and the J segment 5 bases; nucleotides outside the gene matches: 6. The CDR3 covers 16 residues. Germline assignment: CDR1 SGHTA and CDR2 FQGNSA. CDR3 loop: CASSLAGTGDDYGYTF. Here the CDR3 DNA reads TGTGCCAGCAGCTTAGCGGGGACAGGGGACGATTATGGCTACACCTTC.